These 22 T cell receptor beta chains were all obtained from the same sample, sequenced in a study of T cells in Graves' hyperthyroidism and ophthalmopathy. The source material, RNA transcripts, was used to amplify TCR beta CDR3 regions. RT-PCR in the first round (using the HTBI primer set) targeted the TCR CDR3. MiXCR was run by TCRdb on the multiplex PCR reads, yielding one entry per CDR3 protein. The table lists around 350,000 distinct CDR3 sequences, approximately 19% of them singletons. The sample taken for sequencing was blood. These receptors were obtained from a woman between 18 and 29 years old with Graves' hyperthyroidism.

This clonotype was picked up many times. The chain uses TRBV10-1 and TRBJ1-2; D is uncertain. This CDR3 comprises 13 residues. Germline V gene lookup returns CDR1 WNHNN and CDR2 SYGVQD (reference sequence). Trimming took off 6 bases at V and 8 bases at J, with 16 bases between the two ends. The CDR3 DNA reads TGCGCCAGCAGCGAGCGGCCGACGAGAGGCTACACCTTC. Its translation: CASSERPTRGYTF.

This clonotype was seen a handful of times. This CDR3 is CASSPYRSGGTTNEKLFF. The CDR3 region has the DNA TGTGCCAGCAGTCCGTACCGATCAGGGGGGACAACTAATGAAAAACTGTTTTTT. The chain recombines TRBV2 with TRBJ1-4; 7 nucleotides agree with TRBD1. V dropped 5 bases and J dropped 0; count of bases not matched to a gene: 12. CDR3 length equals 18 residues. The germline V gene has CDR1 SNHLY and CDR2 FYNNEI.

This clonotype has at least ten counts. The V call is TRBV12-3 or TRBV12-4, the J call TRBJ1-5, with D uncertain. V lost 4 bases, J lost 4 bases, and 5 bases lay in between. This CDR3 has 12 amino acids. CDR3 sequence (DNA): TGTGCCAGCAGTTCCGAGAATCAGCCCCAGCATTTT. This gives the protein CASSSENQPQHF.

This clonotype was seen at least ten times. The chain recombines TRBV7-8 with TRBJ1-1; D might be TRBD1 (5 bases). The V end was cut by 7 bases, the J end by 6 bases, with 21 bases between. Per the germline V gene, CDR1 is SGHVS and CDR2 is FQNEAQ. CDR3 length: 15 residues. Written as DNA, the CDR3 is TGTGCCAGCAACCCAGGATGGGGGACGAGGGCTGAAGCTTTCTTT. It is translated as CASNPGWGTRAEAFF.

The table lists this clonotype with many counts. DNA for the CDR3: TGTGCCAGCAGCTTAGAGACAGGTTTTGGCTACACCTTC. Amino acids: CASSLETGFGYTF. The V gene is TRBV7-2, the J gene TRBJ1-2; D possibly corresponds to TRBD1 (6 bases). V lost 1 base to trimming and J lost 7 bases, with 10 bases between them. The germline V gene has CDR1 SGHTA and CDR2 FQGNSA. The CDR3 has 13 amino acids.

Ten or more counts support this clonotype. A read error may account for a junction end that differs from germline. The genes are TRBV20-1 and TRBJ1-2; no reliable D call. Germline V lookup: CDR1 DFQATT, CDR2 SNEGSKA (reference sequence). The CDR3 is made up of 13 amino acids. CDR3 in DNA: TGTGGGCCGGTAGACATTTGGAACTATGGCTACACCTTC. This sequence encodes CGPVDIWNYGYTF.

This clonotype was recorded at least ten times. The chain recombines TRBV5-1 with TRBJ1-1; TRBD1 matches 8 bases. Germline CDR1 SGHRS, CDR2 YFSETQ. This CDR3 is 17 amino acids long. Trimming at V came to 0 bases and at J to 4 bases, leaving 11 bases not matched to a gene. CDR3 DNA: TGCGCCAGCAGCTTGGGCCGGACAGGGTATTGGAGCACTGAAGCTTTCTTT. As protein: CASSLGRTGYWSTEAFF.

This clonotype appeared many times. CDR3 sequence: CASSLGTQGTTEAFF. CDR3 bases: TGTGCCAGCAGTTTAGGGACGCAGGGGACCACTGAAGCTTTCTTT. The chain uses TRBV12-3 or TRBV12-4 and TRBJ1-1; D perhaps matches TRBD1 (6 bases). The CDR3 loop spans 15 amino acids. Trimming shortened V by 1 base and J by 4 bases, and 13 bases separated the two germline ends.

This clonotype was seen ten or more times. The chain has TRBV7-8 and TRBJ1-5; D uncertain. In germline, CDR1 is SGHVS, CDR2 FQNEAQ. Deletions cut 1 base from V and 9 bases from J, with 10 bases between. CDR3 size: 13 residues. CDR3 region: CASSLEVGAPQHF. Written as DNA, the CDR3 is TGTGCCAGCAGCTTAGAGGTGGGAGCGCCCCAGCATTTT.

As regards this clonotype: Since no conserved phenylalanine or tryptophan closes the CDR3, a read error is the likely cause. The CDR3 spells CASSYSGRGQYGYTV. CDR3 nucleotides: TGTGCCAGCAGTTACTCTGGCAGGGGGCAATATGGCTACACCGTC. The V call is TRBV6-5, the J call TRBJ1-2, with 8 bases aligning to TRBD1. The CDR3 is 15 amino acids. The trim removed 0 bases at V and 5 bases at J, leaving 5 bases unmatched. In germline, CDR1 is MNHEY, CDR2 SVGAGI.

This clonotype was counted ten times or more. The chain employs TRBV20-1 and TRBJ1-1; D not resolved. Trimming shortened V by 1 base and J by 4 bases, and 10 bases separated the two germline ends. This CDR3 spans 13 amino acids. Germline V gene data show CDR1 as DFQATT and CDR2 as SNEGSKA (reference sequence). CDR3 region: CSARGRWGTEAFF. DNA of the CDR3: TGCAGTGCTAGAGGACGGTGGGGCACTGAAGCTTTCTTT.

The J gene is TRBJ1-6, the V gene TRBV5-1; D may be TRBD1 (5 bases). With 3 bases removed from V and 9 bases from J, the gap between germline ends came to 16 bases. Per germline, CDR1 SGHRS and CDR2 YFSETQ. This CDR3 comprises 15 residues. This CDR3 reads CASSWDGEPFSPLHF. CDR3 DNA: TGCGCCAGCAGCTGGGACGGGGAACCCTTTTCACCCCTCCACTTT.

This clonotype was observed many times. The rearrangement links TRBV9 to TRBJ2-2; 10 nucleotides align to TRBD2. CDR3 length: 16 amino acids. Per germline, CDR1 SGDLS and CDR2 YYNGEE. V lost 4 bases to trimming and J lost 4 bases; unmatched junction nucleotides: 7. DNA of the CDR3: TGTGCCAGCAGCCCCGGACTAGCGGACCTCACCGGGGAGCTGTTTTTT. Translating it yields CASSPGLADLTGELFF.

Comments on this clonotype: This CDR3 is missing its conserved last phenylalanine or tryptophan, likely due to a read error. The chain joins TRBV6-1 to TRBJ2-5; weak D call: TRBD2 (5 bases). The CDR3 loop spans 13 amino acids. Germline V lookup: CDR1 MNHNS, CDR2 SASEGT. CDR3 sequence (DNA): TGTGGGTACTCCGGGGATACCGGGGAGACCCAGTACTCC. As protein: CGYSGDTGETQYS.

This clonotype was recorded many times. This may be a read error, as it is one base from a much larger clone. CDR3 in amino acids: CASRRGGADTEALF. The CDR3 nucleotides are TGTGCCAGCAGGAGAGGGGGCGCGGACACTGAAGCTCTCTTT. The chain combines TRBV12-3 or TRBV12-4 with TRBJ1-1; 7 bases are shared with TRBD1. CDR3 size: 14 residues.

In its sample, this clonotype was seen many times. This chain links TRBV5-1 with TRBJ2-2; the D gene is possibly TRBD2 (6 bases). The CDR3 is made up of 16 amino acids. Trimming stripped 4 bases from V and 2 bases from J, with 15 bases between. Looked up from germline, CDR1 is SGHRS and CDR2 is YFSETQ. The CDR3 loop is CASSTDGRPNTGELFF. Here the CDR3 DNA reads TGCGCCAGCAGCACCGACGGGAGACCCAACACCGGGGAGCTGTTTTTT.

This clonotype was observed a handful of times. This chain uses TRBV12-5 with TRBJ2-3, with TRBD2 identical over 9 bases. Trimming removed 5 bases from V and 1 base from J; junction bases left unmatched: 13. CDR3 length: 18 amino acids. CDR1 is LGHNT and CDR2 is FRNRAP in the germline V gene. CDR3 DNA sequence: TGTGCTAGTGGTCCGGGATGGGGACTAGCAAGGGGCACAGATACGCAGTATTTT. This codes for CASGPGWGLARGTDTQYF.

Many counts were recorded for this clonotype. This chain uses TRBV2 with TRBJ1-1; D unclear. Trimming left V 10 bases short and J 0 bases short, with 9 bases between. Germline V gene lookup returns CDR1 SNHLY and CDR2 FYNNEI. The CDR3 contains 12 residues. The CDR3 DNA reads as TGTGCCACTTCGATTCTGAACACTGAAGCTTTCTTT. Encoded protein: CATSILNTEAFF. The full variable domain, rest sourced from reference TRBV2 and TRBJ1-1, is EPEVTQTPSHQVTQMGQEVILRCVPISNHLYFYWYRQILGQKVEFLVSFYNNEISEKSEIFDDQFSVERPDGSNFTLKIRSTKLEDSAMYFCATSILNTEAFFGQGTRLTVV.

This clonotype was observed a handful of times. Just one base apart from a much larger clone, this may be a read error. The chain uses TRBV7-8 and TRBJ2-5, with a weak D call TRBD1 (6 bases). Per germline, CDR1 SGHVS and CDR2 FQNEAQ. This CDR3 is 14 amino acids long. The DNA for the CDR3 is TGTGTCAGCAGCCTAGAACAGGGACAAGAGACCCAGTACTTC. The encoded protein is CVSSLEQGQETQYF. The full variable domain, rest sourced from reference TRBV7-8 and TRBJ2-5, is GAGVSQSPRYKVAKRGQDVALRCDPISGHVSLFWYQQALGQGPEFLTYFQNEAQLDKSGLPSDRFFAERPEGSVSTLKIQRTQQEDSAVYLCVSSLEQGQETQYFGPGTRLLVL.

This clonotype appeared many times. The rearrangement links TRBV12-3 or TRBV12-4 to TRBJ1-2; no firm D call. V was cut by 6 bases and J by 4 bases, with 12 bases left in between. CDR3 length equals 13 residues. In nucleotides, the CDR3 is TGTGCCAGCAGAAGGCTTACAACCTATGGCTACACCTTC. Translating it yields CASRRLTTYGYTF.

This chain links TRBV4-1 with TRBJ1-3; D is possibly TRBD1 (6 bases). Germline V gives CDR1 MGHRA, CDR2 YSYEKL. This CDR3 comprises 15 residues. V lost 2 bases, J lost 0 bases, and 8 bases lay in between. The CDR3 sequence is CASSQQGYSGNTIYF. CDR3 coding DNA: TGCGCCAGCAGCCAACAGGGGTACTCTGGAAACACCATATATTTT.

This clonotype has a count of ten or more. This chain connects TRBV6-2 or TRBV6-3 to TRBJ2-5, with 13 nucleotides matching TRBD2. Germline V CDR1 and CDR2: MNHEY, SVGEGT. With V trimmed by 4 bases and J by 5 bases, 4 bases remained unmatched. This CDR3 region has 15 residues. The CDR3: CASSSTSGGAETQYF. CDR3 sequence (DNA): TGTGCCAGCAGTTCAACTAGCGGGGGGGCCGAGACCCAGTACTTC.